The source of this T cell receptor beta chain is a study of T-cell reconstitution after alpha-beta-depleted transplantation in children. Unique molecular identifiers were used in preparing the TCRbeta library. TCRdb fed the PCR reads into MiXCR, producing one record per CDR3 protein. The table includes hundreds of thousands of distinct CDR3 sequences, around 13% detected once. CDR3 length equals 11 residues. V was clipped by 0 bases and J by 14 bases; unmatched bases: 2. The germline V gene encodes CDR1 SGHRS and CDR2 YFSETQ. This sequence joins TRBV5-1 and TRBJ2-3; 8 bases fit TRBD1. The specimen comprised PBMCs, sampled before TCRalphabeta/CD19-depleted stem cell transplant. The receptor comes from a girl aged 2 to 9 with congenital amegakaryocytic thrombocytopenia, due to receive a stem cell transplant. The CDR3 bases are TGCGCCAGCAGCTTGGGACAGGGGTTGTATTTT. It encodes CASSLGQGLYF.